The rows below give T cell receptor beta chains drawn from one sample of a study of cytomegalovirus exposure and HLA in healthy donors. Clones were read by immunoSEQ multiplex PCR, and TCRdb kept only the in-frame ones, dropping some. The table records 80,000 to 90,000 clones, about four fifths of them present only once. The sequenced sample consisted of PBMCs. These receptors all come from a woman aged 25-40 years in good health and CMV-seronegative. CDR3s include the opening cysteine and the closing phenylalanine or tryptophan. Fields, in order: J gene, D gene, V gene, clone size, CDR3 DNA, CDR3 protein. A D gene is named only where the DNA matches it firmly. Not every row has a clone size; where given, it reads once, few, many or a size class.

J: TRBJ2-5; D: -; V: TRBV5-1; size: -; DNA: TGCGCCAGCAGCCGGGACAACCAAGAGACCCAGTACTTC; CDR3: CASSRDNQETQYF
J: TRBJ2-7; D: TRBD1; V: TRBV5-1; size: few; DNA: TGCGCCAGCAGCTCGGACAGGGGGCTGCCCTTCTCATCCTACGAGCAGTACTTC; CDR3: CASSSDRGLPFSSYEQYF
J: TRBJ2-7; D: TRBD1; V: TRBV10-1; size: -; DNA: TGCGCCAGCAGTGTTGGGGCAGGGGGCCGGTACGAGCAGTACTTC; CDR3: CASSVGAGGRYEQYF
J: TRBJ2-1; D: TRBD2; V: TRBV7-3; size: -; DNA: TGTGCCAGCAGCTTGGGGACTAGCGGGAGAGTAGCCTACAATGAGCAGTTCTTC; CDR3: CASSLGTSGRVAYNEQFF
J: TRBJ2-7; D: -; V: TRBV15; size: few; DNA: TGTGCCACCAGCAGACAGCTAGGGGGCTCCTACGAGCAGTACTTC; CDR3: CATSRQLGGSYEQYF
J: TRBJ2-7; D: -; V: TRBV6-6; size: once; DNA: TGTGCCAGCACAGGGGTTCTTTCGGACGAGCAGTACTTC; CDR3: CASTGVLSDEQYF
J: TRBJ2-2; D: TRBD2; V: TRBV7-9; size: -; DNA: TGTGCCAGCAGCTCCCTAGCGGGAGGTAACACCGGGGAGCTGTTTTTT; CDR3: CASSSLAGGNTGELFF
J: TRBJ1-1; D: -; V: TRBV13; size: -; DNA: TGTGCCAGCAGCTTAAGGGGGACTGAAGCTTTCTTT; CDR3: CASSLRGTEAFF
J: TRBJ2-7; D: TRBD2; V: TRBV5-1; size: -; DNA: TGCGCCAGCAGCTTGGGAGCGGGAGATTCAGAGCAGTACTTC; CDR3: CASSLGAGDSEQYF
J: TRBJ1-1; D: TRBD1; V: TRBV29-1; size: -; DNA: TGCAGCGTAGAAGGACAGGGAAGCACTGAAGCTTTCTTT; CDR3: CSVEGQGSTEAFF
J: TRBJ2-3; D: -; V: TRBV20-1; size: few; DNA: TGCAGTGCCCCTTCCACAGATACGCAGTATTTT; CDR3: CSAPSTDTQYF
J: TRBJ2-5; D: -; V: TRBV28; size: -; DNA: TGTGCCAGCAGTCCGCGGGATCGGGAGACCCAGTACTTC; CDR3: CASSPRDRETQYF
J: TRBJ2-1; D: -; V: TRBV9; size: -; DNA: TGTGCCAGCAGCCGCCTAGGAGGCAACGAGCAGTTCTTC; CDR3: CASSRLGGNEQFF
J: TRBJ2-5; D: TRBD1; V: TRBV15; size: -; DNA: TGTGCCACCAGCAGAGCGGGGACAGGGAGGGTGGTGACCCAGTACTTC; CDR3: CATSRAGTGRVVTQYF
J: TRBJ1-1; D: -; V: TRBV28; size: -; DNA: TGTGCCAGCAGCCCCGTGGGGAGGAGGAGCACTGAAGCTTTCTTT; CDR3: CASSPVGRRSTEAFF
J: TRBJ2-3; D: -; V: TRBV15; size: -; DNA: TGTGCCACCAGCAGAGGCTCGGGGGATACGCAGTATTTT; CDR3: CATSRGSGDTQYF
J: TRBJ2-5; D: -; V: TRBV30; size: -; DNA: TGTGCCTGGAGTGTACGAGACGCGACATACTTC; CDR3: CAWSVRDATYF
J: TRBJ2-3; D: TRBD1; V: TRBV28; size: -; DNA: TGTGCCAGCAGTTTCCCCGGGACAGGATTATTGGGCACAGATACGCAGTATTTT; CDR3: CASSFPGTGLLGTDTQYF
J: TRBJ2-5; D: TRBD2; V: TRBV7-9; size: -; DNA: TGTTCCAGCAGCTTAGACATAGCGGGAAGGGGGGTATACCAAGAGACCCAGTACTTC; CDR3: CSSSLDIAGRGVYQETQYF
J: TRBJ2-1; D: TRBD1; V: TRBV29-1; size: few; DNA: TGCAGCGTTGAAGATTGGGGGGGACAGGGTGCCCGTTCCTACAATGAGCAGTTCTTC; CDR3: CSVEDWGGQGARSYNEQFF
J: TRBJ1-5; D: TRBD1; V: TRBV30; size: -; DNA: TGTGCCTGGAGCACGGACAGGGAACGGGGTCAGCCCCAGCATTTT; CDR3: CAWSTDRERGQPQHF
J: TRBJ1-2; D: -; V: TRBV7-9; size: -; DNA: TGTGCCAGCAGCTTATCAGGTCCTCAAAGTTATGGCTACACCTTC; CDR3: CASSLSGPQSYGYTF
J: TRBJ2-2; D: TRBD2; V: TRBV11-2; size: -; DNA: TGTGCCAGCAGCATCGGACTAGCGGGAGATGGGCAGCTGTTTTTT; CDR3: CASSIGLAGDGQLFF
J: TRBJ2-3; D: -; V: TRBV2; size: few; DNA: TGTGCCAGCAAGGTGGAGGGGGGGCCTAGCGGTCTGAGCACAGATACGCAGTATTTT; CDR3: CASKVEGGPSGLSTDTQYF
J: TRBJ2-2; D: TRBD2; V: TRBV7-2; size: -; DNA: TGTGCCAGCAGCTTAAAGTGGGCGGGAGGGGGCACCGGGGAGCTGTTTTTT; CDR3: CASSLKWAGGGTGELFF
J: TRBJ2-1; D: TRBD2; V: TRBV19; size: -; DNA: TGTGCCAGTCTACCCTCAGGGACCTCCTGGTGGGCTAGCGGGACGAGCTCCTACAATGAGCAGTTCTTC; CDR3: CASLPSGTSWWASGTSSYNEQFF
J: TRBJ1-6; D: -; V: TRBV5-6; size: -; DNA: TGTGCCAGCAGCTTGGGAGGGAATTCACCCCTCCACTTT; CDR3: CASSLGGNSPLHF
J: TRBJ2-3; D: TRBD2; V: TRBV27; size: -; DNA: TGTGCCAGCAGTTTGGGGAGGGCCCCAGATACGCAGTATTTT; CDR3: CASSLGRAPDTQYF
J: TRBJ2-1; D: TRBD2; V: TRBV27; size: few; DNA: TGTGCCAGCAGTTTTTCCCTCATACTAGCGACGAATGAGCAGTTCTTC; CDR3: CASSFSLILATNEQFF
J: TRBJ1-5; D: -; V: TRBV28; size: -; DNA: TGTGCCAGCACCACCGGGGGGGGCAATCAGCCCCAGCATTTT; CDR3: CASTTGGGNQPQHF
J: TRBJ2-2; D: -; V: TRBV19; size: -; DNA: TGTGCCAGTAGTATAGGGGGGCAGATACGCAGGGAGCTGTTTTTT; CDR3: CASSIGGQIRRELFF
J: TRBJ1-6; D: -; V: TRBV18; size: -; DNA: TGTGCCAGCTCACCGGGCCCGGTGAGCTCCTATAATTCACCCCTCCACTTT; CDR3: CASSPGPVSSYNSPLHF
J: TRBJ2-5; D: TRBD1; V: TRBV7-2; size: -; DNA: TGTGCCAGCAGCGCGGACAGGGGCTGGGCCGGGAGGCGGGAGACCCAGTACTTC; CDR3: CASSADRGWAGRRETQYF
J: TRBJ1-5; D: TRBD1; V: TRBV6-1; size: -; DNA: TGTGCCAGCAGTGAAGCGTTCGGGACAGGATATCAGCCCCAGCATTTT; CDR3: CASSEAFGTGYQPQHF
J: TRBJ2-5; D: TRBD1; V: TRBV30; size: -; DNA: TGTGCCTGGAGTTTCCGCCCGGGACAGGGTATCGAGACCCAGTACTTC; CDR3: CAWSFRPGQGIETQYF
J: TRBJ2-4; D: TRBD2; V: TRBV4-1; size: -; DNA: TGCGCCAGCAGCCAAGATGTGGGACTAGCGAGGAACATTCAGTACTTC; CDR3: CASSQDVGLARNIQYF
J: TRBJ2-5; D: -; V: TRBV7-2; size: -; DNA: TGTGCCAGCAGCAACCGCGGGCGCCGCGAGGAGACCCAGTACTTC; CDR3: CASSNRGRREETQYF
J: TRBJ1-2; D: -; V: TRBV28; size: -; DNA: TGTGCCAGCACTTCTAACTATGGCTACACCTTC; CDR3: CASTSNYGYTF
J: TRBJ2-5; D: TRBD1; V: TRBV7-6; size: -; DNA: TGTGCCAGCAGCAAAAACAGGGGGCAAGAGACCCAGTACTTC; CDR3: CASSKNRGQETQYF
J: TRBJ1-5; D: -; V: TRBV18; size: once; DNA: TGTGCCAGCTCACCGAAACAGGGCCGAGGTGGCCAGCCCCAGCATTTT; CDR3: CASSPKQGRGGQPQHF
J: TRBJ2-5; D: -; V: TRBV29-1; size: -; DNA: TGCAGCGTTGAGCCGTCAGGGGAAGAGACCCAGTACTTC; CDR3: CSVEPSGEETQYF
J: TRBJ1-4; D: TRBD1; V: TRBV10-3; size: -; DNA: TGTGCCATCAGTGAGTTGGACAGGGGACCGGGGGAAAAACTGTTTTTT; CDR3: CAISELDRGPGEKLFF
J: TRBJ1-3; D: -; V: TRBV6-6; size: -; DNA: TGTGCCAGCAGTTACTATTCAGGGGCGGGAAACACCATATATTTT; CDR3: CASSYYSGAGNTIYF
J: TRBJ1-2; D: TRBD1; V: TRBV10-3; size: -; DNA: TGTGCCATCAGTGACCAGGACAGGGACGACTATGGCTACACCTTC; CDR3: CAISDQDRDDYGYTF
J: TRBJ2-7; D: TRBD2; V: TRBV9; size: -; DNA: TGTGCCAGCAGCAGCGGGAGGGGCTCTTACGAGCAGTACTTC; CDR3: CASSSGRGSYEQYF
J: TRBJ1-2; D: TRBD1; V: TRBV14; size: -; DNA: TGTGCCAGCAGCCTGGGACAGAACTATGGCTACACCTTC; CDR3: CASSLGQNYGYTF
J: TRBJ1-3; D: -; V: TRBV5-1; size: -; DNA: TGCGCCAGCACCCTATCTGGGAGCTCTGGAAACACCATATATTTT; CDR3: CASTLSGSSGNTIYF
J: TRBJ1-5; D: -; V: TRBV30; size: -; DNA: TGTGCCTGGAGTACAGGGCTGACTCAGCCCCAGCATTTT; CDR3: CAWSTGLTQPQHF
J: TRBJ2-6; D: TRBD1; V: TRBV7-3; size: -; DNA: TGTGCCAGCAGCCCAAACAGGGGGCCTGGGGCCAACGTCCTGACTTTC; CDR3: CASSPNRGPGANVLTF